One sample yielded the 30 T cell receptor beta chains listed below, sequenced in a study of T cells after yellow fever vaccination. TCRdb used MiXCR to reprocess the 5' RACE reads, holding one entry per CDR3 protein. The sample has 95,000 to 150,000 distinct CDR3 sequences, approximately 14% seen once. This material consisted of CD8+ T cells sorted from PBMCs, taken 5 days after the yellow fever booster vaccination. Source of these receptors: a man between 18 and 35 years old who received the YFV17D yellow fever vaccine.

CDR3 nucleotide sequence: TGTGCCACCAGTGATTCCACGGGGGTTCTCGGGATCACAGATACGCAGTATTTT. Translation: CATSDSTGVLGITDTQYF. V is TRBV24-1 and J is TRBJ2-3; D perhaps matches TRBD2 (6 bases). The V end was cut by 2 bases, the J end by 2 bases, with 19 bases between. There are 18 residues in the CDR3. Germline assignment: CDR1 KGHDR and CDR2 SFDVKD.

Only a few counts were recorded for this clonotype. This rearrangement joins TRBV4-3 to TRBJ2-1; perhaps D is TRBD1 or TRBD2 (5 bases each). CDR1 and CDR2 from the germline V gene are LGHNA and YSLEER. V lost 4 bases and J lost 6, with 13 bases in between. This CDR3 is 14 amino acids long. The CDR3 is CASSPRDEFNEQFF. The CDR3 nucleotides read TGCGCCAGCAGCCCCCGGGACGAATTCAATGAGCAGTTCTTC.

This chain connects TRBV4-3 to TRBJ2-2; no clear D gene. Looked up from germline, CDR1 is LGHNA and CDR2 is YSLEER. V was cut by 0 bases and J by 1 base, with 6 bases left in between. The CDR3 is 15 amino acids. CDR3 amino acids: CASSQDPGNTGELFF. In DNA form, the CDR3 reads TGCGCCAGCAGCCAAGATCCAGGGAACACCGGGGAGCTGTTTTTT.

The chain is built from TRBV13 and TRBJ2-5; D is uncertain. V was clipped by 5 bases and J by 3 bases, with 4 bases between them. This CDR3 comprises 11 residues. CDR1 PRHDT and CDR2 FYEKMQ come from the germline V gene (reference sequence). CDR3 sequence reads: CASSPKETQYF. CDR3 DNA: TGTGCCAGCAGCCCCAAAGAGACCCAGTACTTC.

The CDR3 nucleotides read TGTGCCTGGAGTATCGCTTCCTACAATGAGCAGTTCTTC. This gives the protein CAWSIASYNEQFF. The genes are TRBV30 and TRBJ2-1; the D is unclear. CDR3 size: 13 residues. Germline values: CDR1 GTSNPN, CDR2 SVGIG (reference sequence). Trimming cost V 2 bases and J 1 base, with 6 bases left between them.

For the CDR3, the DNA is TGTGCCAGCAGCTCTAGCGGATACACAGATACGCAGTATTTT. It specifies CASSSSGYTDTQYF. This rearrangement joins TRBV7-2 to TRBJ2-3, with 7 bases aligning to TRBD2. The V gene end was trimmed by 4 bases and the J gene end by 2 bases; junction bases not matched to a gene: 3. CDR3 length equals 14 residues. CDR1 is SGHTA and CDR2 is FQGNSA in the germline V gene.

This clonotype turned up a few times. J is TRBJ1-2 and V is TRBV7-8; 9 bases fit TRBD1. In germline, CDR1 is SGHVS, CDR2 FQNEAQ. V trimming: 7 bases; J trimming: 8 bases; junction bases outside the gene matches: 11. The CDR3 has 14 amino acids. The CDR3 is CASTLPGTGNGYTF. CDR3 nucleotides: TGTGCCAGCACGCTTCCCGGGACAGGGAACGGCTACACCTTC.

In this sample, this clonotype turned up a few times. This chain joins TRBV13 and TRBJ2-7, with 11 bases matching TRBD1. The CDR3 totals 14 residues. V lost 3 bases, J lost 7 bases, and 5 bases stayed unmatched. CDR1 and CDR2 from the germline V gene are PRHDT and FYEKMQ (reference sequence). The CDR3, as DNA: TGTGCCAGCAGCTTGGACAGGGGGCTAAGGGAGCAGTACTTC. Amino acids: CASSLDRGLREQYF.

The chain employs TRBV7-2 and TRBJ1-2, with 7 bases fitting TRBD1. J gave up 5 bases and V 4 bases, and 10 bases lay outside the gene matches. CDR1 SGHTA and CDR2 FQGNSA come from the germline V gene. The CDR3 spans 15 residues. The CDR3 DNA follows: TGTGCCAGCAGCTCACCGCCGGGACAGATATATGGCTACACCTTC. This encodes CASSSPPGQIYGYTF.

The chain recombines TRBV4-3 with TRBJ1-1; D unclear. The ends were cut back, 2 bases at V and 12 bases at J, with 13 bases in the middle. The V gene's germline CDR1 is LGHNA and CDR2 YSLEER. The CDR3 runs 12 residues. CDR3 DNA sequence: TGCGCCAGCAGCCAACCTGGACTGGAAACTTTCTTT. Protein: CASSQPGLETFF.

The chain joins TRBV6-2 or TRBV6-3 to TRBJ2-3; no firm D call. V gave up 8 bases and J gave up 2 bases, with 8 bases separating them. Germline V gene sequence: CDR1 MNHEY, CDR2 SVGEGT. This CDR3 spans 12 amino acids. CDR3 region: CASGELTDTQYF. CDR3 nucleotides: TGTGCCAGCGGGGAACTCACAGATACGCAGTATTTT.

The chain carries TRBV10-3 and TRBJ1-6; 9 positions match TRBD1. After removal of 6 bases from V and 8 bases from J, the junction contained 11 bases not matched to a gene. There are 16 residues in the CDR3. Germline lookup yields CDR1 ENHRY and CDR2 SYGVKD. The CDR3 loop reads CAISPGTGSRHSPLHF. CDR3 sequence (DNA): TGTGCCATCAGCCCCGGGACAGGGTCGCGTCATTCACCCCTCCACTTT.

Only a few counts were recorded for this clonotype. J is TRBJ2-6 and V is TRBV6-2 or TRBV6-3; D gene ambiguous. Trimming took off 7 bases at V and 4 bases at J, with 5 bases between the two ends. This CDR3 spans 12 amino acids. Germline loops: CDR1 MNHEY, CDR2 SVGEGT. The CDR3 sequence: CASTEGANVLTF. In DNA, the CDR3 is TGTGCCAGCACGGAGGGGGCCAACGTCCTGACTTTC.

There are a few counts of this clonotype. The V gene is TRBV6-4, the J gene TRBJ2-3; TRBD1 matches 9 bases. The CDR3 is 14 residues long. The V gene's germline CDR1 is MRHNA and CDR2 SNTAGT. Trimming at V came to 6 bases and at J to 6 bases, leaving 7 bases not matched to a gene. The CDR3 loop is CASSRTGESDTQYF. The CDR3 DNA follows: TGTGCCAGCAGCCGGACAGGGGAATCGGATACGCAGTATTTT.

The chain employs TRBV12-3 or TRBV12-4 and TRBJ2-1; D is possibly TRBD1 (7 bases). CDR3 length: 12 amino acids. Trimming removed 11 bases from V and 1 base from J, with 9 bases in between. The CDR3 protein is CASGGSYNEQFF. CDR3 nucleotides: TGTGCCTCAGGGGGGTCCTACAATGAGCAGTTCTTC.

CDR3 sequence (DNA): TGCGCCAGCCGGAGTACAGCTAATGAAGCTTTCTTT. It specifies CASRSTANEAFF. The chain joins TRBV4-1 to TRBJ1-1; D call uncertain. CDR3 length: 12 amino acids. Trimming pared 8 bases from V and 7 bases from J, leaving 14 bases between. Per the germline V gene, CDR1 is MGHRA and CDR2 is YSYEKL.

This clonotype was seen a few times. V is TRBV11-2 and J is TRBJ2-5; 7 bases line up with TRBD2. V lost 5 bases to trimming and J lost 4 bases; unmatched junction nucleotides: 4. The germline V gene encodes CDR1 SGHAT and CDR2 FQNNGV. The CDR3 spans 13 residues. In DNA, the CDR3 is TGTGCCAGCAGCCCAACTAGCGCAGAGACCCAGTACTTC. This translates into CASSPTSAETQYF.

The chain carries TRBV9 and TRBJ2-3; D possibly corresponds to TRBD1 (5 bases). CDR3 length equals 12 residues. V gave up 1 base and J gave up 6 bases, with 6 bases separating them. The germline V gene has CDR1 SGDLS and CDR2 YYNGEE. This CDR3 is CASSVRGDTQYF. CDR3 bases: TGTGCCAGCAGCGTAAGGGGCGATACGCAGTATTTT.

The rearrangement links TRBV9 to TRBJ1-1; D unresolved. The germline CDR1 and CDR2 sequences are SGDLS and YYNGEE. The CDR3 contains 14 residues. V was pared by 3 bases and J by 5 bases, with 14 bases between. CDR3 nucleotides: TGTGCCAGCAGCGAACTCCACACGGCGACTGAAGCTTTCTTT. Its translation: CASSELHTATEAFF. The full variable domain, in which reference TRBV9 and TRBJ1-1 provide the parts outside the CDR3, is DSGVTQTPKHLITATGQRVTLRCSPRSGDLSVYWYQQSLDQGLQFLIQYYNGEERAKGNILERFSAQQFPDLHSELNLSSLELGDSALYFCASSELHTATEAFFGQGTRLTVV.

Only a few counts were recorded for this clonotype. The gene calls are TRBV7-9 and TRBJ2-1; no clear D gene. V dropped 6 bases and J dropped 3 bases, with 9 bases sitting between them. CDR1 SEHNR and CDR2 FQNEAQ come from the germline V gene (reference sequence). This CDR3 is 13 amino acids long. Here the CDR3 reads CASRLSGYNEQFF. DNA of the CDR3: TGTGCCAGCAGACTCAGTGGCTACAATGAGCAGTTCTTC.

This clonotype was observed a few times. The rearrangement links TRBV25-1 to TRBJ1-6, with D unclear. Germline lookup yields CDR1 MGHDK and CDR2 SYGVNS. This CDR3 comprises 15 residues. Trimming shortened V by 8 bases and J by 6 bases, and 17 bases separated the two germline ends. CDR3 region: CASSPGAGLNSPLHF. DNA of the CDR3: TGTGCCAGCTCTCCGGGAGCCGGTCTTAATTCACCCCTCCACTTT.

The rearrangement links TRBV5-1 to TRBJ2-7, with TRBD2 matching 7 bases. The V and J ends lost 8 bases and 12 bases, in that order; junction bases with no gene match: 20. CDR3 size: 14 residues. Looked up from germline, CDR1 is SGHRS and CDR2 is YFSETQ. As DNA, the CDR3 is TGCGCCAGACACAACGTGGGAGGGCCCCCAGGTCGGTACGTC. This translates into CARHNVGGPPGRYV.

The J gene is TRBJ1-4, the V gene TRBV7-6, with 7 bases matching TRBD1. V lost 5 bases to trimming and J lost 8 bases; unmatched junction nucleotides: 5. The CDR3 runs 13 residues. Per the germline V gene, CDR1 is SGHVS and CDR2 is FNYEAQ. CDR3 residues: CASSGQAFEKLFF. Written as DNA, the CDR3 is TGTGCCAGCAGCGGACAGGCTTTCGAAAAACTGTTTTTT.

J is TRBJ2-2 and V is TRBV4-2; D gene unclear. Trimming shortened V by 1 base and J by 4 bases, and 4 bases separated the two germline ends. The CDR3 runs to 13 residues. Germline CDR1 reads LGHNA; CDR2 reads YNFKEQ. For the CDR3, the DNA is TGTGCCAGCAGCCAAGTATCCACCGGGGAGCTGTTTTTT. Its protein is CASSQVSTGELFF.

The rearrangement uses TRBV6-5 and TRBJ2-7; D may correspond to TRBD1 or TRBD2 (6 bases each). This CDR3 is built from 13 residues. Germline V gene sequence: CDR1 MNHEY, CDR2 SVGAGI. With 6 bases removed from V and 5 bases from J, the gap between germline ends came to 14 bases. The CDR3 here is CASRDGGLDEQYF. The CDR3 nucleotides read TGTGCCAGCAGGGATGGGGGGCTGGACGAGCAGTACTTC.

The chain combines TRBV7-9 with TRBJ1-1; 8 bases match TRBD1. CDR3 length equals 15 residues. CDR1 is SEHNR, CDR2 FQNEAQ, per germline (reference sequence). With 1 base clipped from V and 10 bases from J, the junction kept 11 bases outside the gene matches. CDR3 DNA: TGTGCCAGCAGCTTAGGGGTCGAGACAGGGGAAAGAGCTTTCTTT. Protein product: CASSLGVETGERAFF.

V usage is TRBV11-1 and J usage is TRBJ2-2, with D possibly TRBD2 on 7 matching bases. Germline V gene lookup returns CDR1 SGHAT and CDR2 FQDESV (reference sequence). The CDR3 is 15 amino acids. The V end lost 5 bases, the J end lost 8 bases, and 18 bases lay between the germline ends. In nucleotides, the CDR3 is TGTGCCAGCAGCCCTTCTGGGGGGGCGTCAGGGGAGCTGTTTTTT. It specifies CASSPSGGASGELFF.

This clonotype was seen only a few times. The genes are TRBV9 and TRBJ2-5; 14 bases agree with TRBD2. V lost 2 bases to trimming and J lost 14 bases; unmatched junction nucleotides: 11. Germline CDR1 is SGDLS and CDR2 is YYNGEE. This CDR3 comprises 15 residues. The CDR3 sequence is CASSVGSWTSGGLYF. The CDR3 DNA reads TGTGCCAGCAGCGTGGGATCGTGGACTAGCGGGGGGTTATACTTC.

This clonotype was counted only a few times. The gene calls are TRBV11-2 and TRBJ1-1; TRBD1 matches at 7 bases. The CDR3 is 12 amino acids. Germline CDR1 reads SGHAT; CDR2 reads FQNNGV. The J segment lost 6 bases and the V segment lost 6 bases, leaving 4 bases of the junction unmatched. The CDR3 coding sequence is TGTGCCAGCAGAAGGGACAGCCCTGAAGCTTTCTTT. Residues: CASRRDSPEAFF.

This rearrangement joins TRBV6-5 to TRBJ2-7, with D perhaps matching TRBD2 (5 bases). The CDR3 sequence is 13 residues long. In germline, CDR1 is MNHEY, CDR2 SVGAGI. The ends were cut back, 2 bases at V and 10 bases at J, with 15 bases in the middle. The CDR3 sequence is CASSYDGGPVQYF. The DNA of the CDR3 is TGTGCCAGCAGTTACGACGGAGGACCAGTCCAGTACTTC.